The 24 T cell receptor beta chains reported below all come from one sample, sequenced in a study of blood T cell repertoires in COVID-19. The protocol was immunoSEQ multiplex PCR, while the TCRdb copy is restricted to in-frame clones and leaves out a portion. The table shows roughly 100,000 clones, with roughly 90% occurring only once. The material sequenced was peripheral blood. Every receptor here comes from a human donor in a cohort sampled during active COVID-19.

The gene calls are TRBV5-1 and TRBJ1-4, with TRBD1 matching 9 bases. Germline CDR1 reads SGHRS; CDR2 reads YFSETQ. Unmatched junction bases numbered 20, after V lost 3 bases and J lost 8 bases. This CDR3 has 19 amino acids. The CDR3 DNA sequence: TGCGCCAGCAGCTACGGAGTGGGACAGGGACAGCCCGTCGGGGAAAAACTGTTTTTT. The encoded protein is CASSYGVGQGQPVGEKLFF.

This clone was counted only a few times. The chain is built from TRBV4-2 and TRBJ1-1; TRBD1 is a possible D gene (6 bases). The germline CDR1 and CDR2 sequences are LGHNA and YNFKEQ. The CDR3 is made up of 14 amino acids. V was pared by 4 bases and J by 1 base, with 10 bases between. CDR3 residues: CASSRPDRNTEAFF. DNA for the CDR3: TGTGCCAGCAGCCGCCCGGACAGGAACACTGAAGCTTTCTTT.

This rearrangement joins TRBV5-1 to TRBJ2-1, with D maybe TRBD2 (5 bases). The germline V gene encodes CDR1 SGHRS and CDR2 YFSETQ. The CDR3 consists of 18 residues. V lost 0 bases and J lost 0, with 16 bases in between. CDR3 coding DNA: TGCGCCAGCAGCTTGGGCAAGGGAGATTTCAGCTCCTACAATGAGCAGTTCTTC. Translated, it gives CASSLGKGDFSSYNEQFF.

This sequence joins TRBV5-4 and TRBJ2-5, with D perhaps TRBD1 (6 bases). CDR1 SGHNT and CDR2 YYREEE come from the germline V gene (reference sequence). The CDR3 has 12 residues. Trimming removed 4 bases at V and 5 bases at J, with 9 bases between. Here the CDR3 reads CASSPTGETQYF. CDR3 DNA sequence: TGTGCCAGCAGCCCCACAGGGGAGACCCAGTACTTC.

The chain couples TRBV19 to TRBJ1-3; D not resolved. CDR1 and CDR2 from the germline V gene are LNHDA and SQIVND (reference sequence). The V end was cut by 5 bases, the J end by 0 bases, with 14 bases between. The CDR3 runs to 16 residues. The CDR3 here is CASSPQASSSGNTIYF. The DNA for the CDR3 is TGTGCCAGTAGTCCCCAAGCCTCTAGCTCTGGAAACACCATATATTTT.

The rearrangement uses TRBV7-9 and TRBJ1-5, with 7 nucleotides matching TRBD1. Germline CDR1 reads SEHNR; CDR2 reads FQNEAQ (reference sequence). This CDR3 comprises 15 residues. Losses at the gene ends were 4 bases for V and 4 bases for J; bases not matched to a gene: 7. The CDR3 sequence is CASSSTGTENQPQHF. The CDR3 DNA reads TGTGCCAGCAGCTCCACCGGGACAGAGAATCAGCCCCAGCATTTT.

V usage is TRBV4-1 and J usage is TRBJ1-5; D uncertain. Germline V CDR1 and CDR2: MGHRA, YSYEKL. This CDR3 has 16 amino acids. Trimming took 4 bases from V and 1 from J, leaving 14 bases between them. The CDR3 loop reads CASSLNPGLSNQPQHF. For the CDR3, the DNA is TGCGCCAGCAGCCTGAACCCAGGATTGAGCAATCAGCCCCAGCATTTT.

This chain uses TRBV2 with TRBJ2-4; TRBD2 aligns across 13 bases. CDR3 size: 13 residues. The V gene's germline CDR1 is SNHLY and CDR2 FYNNEI. V lost 6 bases, J lost 15 bases, and 8 bases stayed unmatched. CDR3 nucleotides: TGTGCCAGCAGCAGACTAGCGGGGGGTTCTGGGTACTTC. It is translated as CASSRLAGGSGYF.

The CDR3 protein is CASSKSPSGGPYNEQFF. The CDR3 bases are TGTGCCAGCAGCAAATCCCCTAGCGGGGGACCCTACAATGAGCAGTTCTTC. This rearrangement joins TRBV21-1 to TRBJ2-1; the D call in the table, TRBD2, was not verified against the DNA. TRBV21-1 is noted as a pseudogene. This CDR3 has 17 amino acids.

The V gene is TRBV7-2, the J gene TRBJ1-6; 7 nucleotides line up with TRBD1. Germline CDR1 and CDR2: SGHTA and FQGNSA. V shed 5 bases, J shed 11 bases, and the junction held 9 bases outside the gene matches. The CDR3 totals 14 residues. CDR3 sequence: CASSAGTEKPPLHF. DNA for the CDR3: TGTGCCAGCAGCGCAGGGACAGAAAAGCCACCCCTCCACTTT.

The CDR3 nucleotides are TGTGCCAGCAGTTCGAGGCGGTACAAAGAGACCCAGTACTTC. This sequence encodes CASSSRRYKETQYF. The chain uses TRBV28 and TRBJ2-5, with D unclear. Trimming removed 4 bases at V and 3 bases at J, with 12 bases between. This CDR3 has 14 amino acids. In germline, CDR1 is MDHEN, CDR2 SYDVKM. The whole variable domain, remainder taken from reference TRBV28 and TRBJ2-5, is DVKVTQSSRYLVKRTGEKVFLECVQDMDHENMFWYRQDPGLGLRLIYFSYDVKMKEKGDIPEGYSVSREKKERFSLILESASTNQTSMYLCASSSRRYKETQYFGPGTRLLVL.

This clone turned up a few times. The chain uses TRBV2 and TRBJ1-1; no firm D call. CDR1 and CDR2 from the germline V gene are SNHLY and FYNNEI. The V and J ends lost 5 bases and 8 bases respectively, with 9 bases between them. The CDR3 covers 11 residues. CDR3 bases: TGTGCCAGCAGTTACGAGGCAGAAGCTTTCTTT. This sequence encodes CASSYEAEAFF.

The chain couples TRBV2 to TRBJ2-1, with 7 bases that match TRBD1. The CDR3 sequence is 13 residues long. Germline assignment: CDR1 SNHLY and CDR2 FYNNEI. V shed 6 bases, J shed 7 bases, and the junction held 6 bases outside the gene matches. CDR3 amino acids: CASRIRQGNEQFF. The CDR3 DNA follows: TGTGCCAGCAGGATAAGACAGGGAAATGAGCAGTTCTTC.

This rearrangement joins TRBV6-5 to TRBJ2-7; 9 bases fit TRBD1. CDR1 is MNHEY and CDR2 is SVGAGI in the germline V gene. The CDR3 extends over 15 amino acids. With 5 bases clipped from V and 3 bases from J, the junction kept 8 bases outside the gene matches. CDR3 sequence reads: CASSRDRGTFYEQYF. CDR3 DNA: TGTGCCAGCAGTCGAGACAGGGGGACCTTCTACGAGCAGTACTTC.

This clone was observed a handful of times. The rearrangement joins TRBV7-8 to TRBJ2-1; 7 bases fit TRBD1. Per germline, CDR1 SGHVS and CDR2 FQNEAQ. The CDR3 length is 15 residues. V shed 5 bases and J 5 bases; nucleotides not matched to a gene: 9. CDR3 DNA: TGTGCCAGCAGCCCGATTATTCAGGGGGACAATGAGCAGTTCTTC. Protein sequence: CASSPIIQGDNEQFF.

Only a few counts were recorded for this clone. V is TRBV19 and J is TRBJ2-7, with 11 nucleotides matching TRBD2. Per germline, CDR1 LNHDA and CDR2 SQIVND (reference sequence). The CDR3 runs to 16 residues. Trimming at V came to 4 bases and at J to 3 bases, leaving 8 bases not matched to a gene. DNA of the CDR3: TGTGCCAGTAGTAGTCTAGCGGGGGGTCCCCTCTACGAGCAGTACTTC. It codes for CASSSLAGGPLYEQYF.

The chain couples TRBV9 to TRBJ1-5, with D tentatively TRBD1 (6 bases). The CDR3 length is 13 residues. V lost 5 bases and J 5 bases, leaving 11 bases between the germline ends. Germline CDR1 and CDR2: SGDLS and YYNGEE. The CDR3 sequence: CASSKTGYQPQHF. The CDR3 nucleotides read TGTGCCAGCAGTAAAACAGGGTATCAGCCCCAGCATTTT.

This chain links TRBV24-1 with TRBJ2-3, with D possibly being TRBD1 (6 bases). CDR1 and CDR2 (germline): KGHDR, SFDVKD. The V end lost 9 bases, the J end lost 0 bases, and 18 bases lay between the germline ends. The CDR3 is 16 residues long. CDR3 DNA: TGTGCCACCGGGGCCCCCGGGACACCCAGCACAGATACGCAGTATTTT. Translated, it gives CATGAPGTPSTDTQYF.

The V and J genes are TRBV28 and TRBJ1-2; tentative D call: TRBD1 (6 bases). V was pared by 4 bases and J by 0 bases, with 21 bases between. The CDR3 runs to 18 residues. From germline, CDR1 is MDHEN and CDR2 SYDVKM. The CDR3 DNA is TGTGCCAGCAGTTCGATCTACAGGGACCAGACCCCTAACTATGGCTACACCTTC. It codes for CASSSIYRDQTPNYGYTF.

V usage is TRBV2 and J usage is TRBJ1-2, with D possibly TRBD1 on 6 matching bases. The CDR3 loop spans 12 amino acids. V shed 7 bases and J shed 12 bases, with 18 bases lying between them. Per the germline V gene, CDR1 is SNHLY and CDR2 is FYNNEI. The CDR3 bases are TGTGCCAGCACCAGAACCGGGACAAGAAACACCTTC. Protein: CASTRTGTRNTF.

This sequence joins TRBV28 and TRBJ2-7; 10 positions agree with TRBD2. This CDR3 is 17 amino acids long. V gave up 2 bases and J gave up 6 bases; unmatched junction bases: 13. The germline gives CDR1 MDHEN, CDR2 SYDVKM. The CDR3 loop is CASSLPASGRFVGEQYF. The CDR3 region has the DNA TGTGCCAGCAGTTTACCCGCTAGCGGGAGATTCGTAGGCGAGCAGTACTTC. Full variable domain (outside the CDR3, taken from reference TRBV28 and TRBJ2-7): DVKVTQSSRYLVKRTGEKVFLECVQDMDHENMFWYRQDPGLGLRLIYFSYDVKMKEKGDIPEGYSVSREKKERFSLILESASTNQTSMYLCASSLPASGRFVGEQYFGPGTRLTVT.

The V gene is TRBV11-2, the J gene TRBJ2-7, with no clear D. Between the trimmed V and J ends, which lost 1 base and 5 bases, there was a span of 12 bases. CDR1 and CDR2 from the germline V gene are SGHAT and FQNNGV. The CDR3 has 14 residues. The CDR3 bases are TGTGCCAGCAGCTTAGTTTTCTTACGAGACGAGCAGTACTTC. Protein sequence: CASSLVFLRDEQYF.

This clone was seen a handful of times. This rearrangement joins TRBV3-1 (or the pseudogene TRBV3-2) to TRBJ2-7; D is perhaps TRBD2 (6 bases). Germline loops: CDR1 LGHDT, CDR2 YNNKEL (reference sequence). CDR3 length: 12 amino acids. V was trimmed by 0 bases and J by 7 bases, leaving 7 bases between them. CDR3 sequence reads: CASSQDAGEQYF. The CDR3, as DNA: TGTGCCAGCAGCCAAGATGCGGGGGAGCAGTACTTC.

This rearrangement joins TRBV3-1 (or the pseudogene TRBV3-2) to TRBJ2-1; 7 bases match TRBD2. Per the germline V gene, CDR1 is LGHDT and CDR2 is YNNKEL (reference sequence). Unmatched junction bases numbered 6, after V lost 1 base and J lost 3 bases. The CDR3 consists of 16 residues. As DNA, the CDR3 is TGTGCCAGCAGCCAAGTTGGGCGGGAGCACTACAATGAGCAGTTCTTC. This translates into CASSQVGREHYNEQFF.